These 20 T cell receptor beta chains share one sample of origin, sequenced in a study of T cell responses to AZD1222 COVID-19 vaccine. The protocol was immunoSEQ multiplex PCR, while the TCRdb copy is restricted to in-frame clones and leaves out a portion. The repertoire consists of 150,000 or so clones, with approximately 91% occurring once and the leading ten covering 1% to 1.5%. The specimen was peripheral blood, collected 28 days after the second AZD1222 dose. The receptors were gathered from an adult who received the AZD1222 COVID-19 vaccine.

V gene TRBV3-1 (or the pseudogene TRBV3-2) combines with J gene TRBJ2-5, with D unresolved. The germline CDR1 and CDR2 sequences are LGHDT and YNNKEL (reference sequence). Trimming took 0 bases from V and 5 from J, leaving 13 bases between them. CDR3 size: 15 residues. The CDR3 nucleotides read TGTGCCAGCAGCCAAGAGGGCTACCCAAGGGAGACCCAGTACTTC. It is translated as CASSQEGYPRETQYF.

The chain joins TRBV7-8 to TRBJ2-7, with 9 bases lining up with TRBD1. This CDR3 has 17 amino acids. The V and J ends lost 4 bases and 0 bases, in that order; junction bases with no gene match: 10. The germline V gene has CDR1 SGHVS and CDR2 FQNEAQ. DNA of the CDR3: TGTGCCAGCAGCTCGCGAACCGGGACAGGGAGCTCCTACGAGCAGTACTTC. This codes for CASSSRTGTGSSYEQYF. The whole variable domain, filled in from reference TRBV7-8 and TRBJ2-7, reads GAGVSQSPRYKVAKRGQDVALRCDPISGHVSLFWYQQALGQGPEFLTYFQNEAQLDKSGLPSDRFFAERPEGSVSTLKIQRTQQEDSAVYLCASSSRTGTGSSYEQYFGPGTRLTVT.

The chain uses TRBV29-1 and TRBJ1-1; 9 nucleotides match TRBD1. The CDR3 extends over 14 amino acids. Trimming removed 5 bases from V and 3 bases from J; junction bases left unmatched: 7. Germline V gives CDR1 SQVTM, CDR2 ANQGSEA. The CDR3 here is CSVTGGMSDTEAFF. In DNA form, the CDR3 reads TGCAGCGTTACAGGGGGCATGTCGGACACTGAAGCTTTCTTT.

This sequence joins TRBV19 and TRBJ1-1; 7 bases line up with TRBD1. Germline CDR1 LNHDA, CDR2 SQIVND (reference sequence). The junction had 3 bases not matched to a gene; V was cut back by 8 bases and J by 0 bases. This CDR3 is 13 amino acids long. The CDR3: CASGDSLNTEAFF. The CDR3 nucleotides are TGTGCCAGTGGGGACAGCCTGAACACTGAAGCTTTCTTT.

V is TRBV28 and J is TRBJ2-7; the match to TRBD1 covers 8 bases. The CDR3 covers 18 residues. V was pared by 6 bases and J by 0 bases, with 16 bases of the junction left unmatched. Germline CDR1 MDHEN, CDR2 SYDVKM. The CDR3 coding sequence is TGTGCCAGCAGACCACCCTCCGGCCGGGACAGGCACTCCTACGAGCAGTACTTC. This sequence encodes CASRPPSGRDRHSYEQYF.

V gene TRBV27 combines with J gene TRBJ1-2; TRBD1 might be the D (5 bases). The ends were cut back, 4 bases at V and 4 bases at J, with 13 bases in the middle. This CDR3 region has 14 residues. Germline lookup yields CDR1 MNHEY and CDR2 SMNVEV (reference sequence). CDR3 nucleotide sequence: TGTGCCAGCAGTTCCGGGACGACACGCTATGGCTACACCTTC. The encoded protein is CASSSGTTRYGYTF.

The rearrangement links TRBV15 to TRBJ1-2; 9 bases match TRBD1. With V trimmed by 3 bases and J by 6 bases, 5 bases remained unmatched. The germline V gene has CDR1 LNHNV and CDR2 YYDKDF (reference sequence). The CDR3 is 14 amino acids. The CDR3: CATSRGDRVHGYTF. The CDR3 DNA sequence: TGTGCCACCAGCAGGGGGGACAGGGTGCATGGCTACACCTTC.

The rearrangement links TRBV29-1 to TRBJ1-4, with a tentative D call TRBD1 (5 bases). The CDR3 is 12 residues long. Trimming took off 6 bases at V and 4 bases at J, with 9 bases between the two ends. Germline loops: CDR1 SQVTM, CDR2 ANQGSEA. The CDR3: CSVQGGNEKLFF. As DNA, the CDR3 is TGCAGCGTCCAGGGTGGTAATGAAAAACTGTTTTTT.

This chain uses TRBV7-6 with TRBJ2-3, with D unresolved. Germline V gives CDR1 SGHVS, CDR2 FNYEAQ. V lost 2 bases and J 6 bases, leaving 9 bases between the germline ends. The CDR3 has 13 residues. The DNA for the CDR3 is TGTGCCAGCAGCTTAAGGCCATTGGATACGCAGTATTTT. This gives the protein CASSLRPLDTQYF.

The V gene is TRBV27, the J gene TRBJ2-5, with a possible D match to TRBD2 (7 bases). Germline lookup yields CDR1 MNHEY and CDR2 SMNVEV (reference sequence). V was shortened by 1 base and J by 5 bases, with 14 bases between the two germline ends. The CDR3 spans 15 residues. CDR3 residues: CASSLLGGARETQYF. As DNA, the CDR3 is TGTGCCAGCAGTTTATTGGGGGGGGCCCGCGAGACCCAGTACTTC.

This rearrangement joins TRBV5-1 to TRBJ1-6; D is perhaps TRBD1 (6 bases). V was shortened by 0 bases and J by 10 bases, with 14 bases between the two germline ends. The length of the CDR3 is 15 residues. Germline V gene data show CDR1 as SGHRS and CDR2 as YFSETQ. The CDR3 sequence is CASSLEAQGSSPLHF. In nucleotides, the CDR3 is TGCGCCAGCAGCTTGGAGGCTCAGGGGAGCTCACCCCTCCACTTT.

The chain couples TRBV9 to TRBJ2-2, with D unresolved. V lost 0 bases, J lost 3 bases, and 9 bases lay in between. The CDR3 runs 15 residues. Looked up from germline, CDR1 is SGDLS and CDR2 is YYNGEE. For the CDR3, the DNA is TGTGCCAGCAGCGTAGCCCCGATTTACACCGGGGAGCTGTTTTTT. Its translation is CASSVAPIYTGELFF.

The genes are TRBV5-1 and TRBJ2-7; 13 positions agree with TRBD2. Germline values: CDR1 SGHRS, CDR2 YFSETQ. V shed 5 bases and J 4 bases; nucleotides not matched to a gene: 6. CDR3 length equals 15 residues. CDR3 DNA: TGCGCCAGCAGACGACTAGCGGGAGGCCTGTACGAGCAGTACTTC. Amino acid sequence: CASRRLAGGLYEQYF. Full variable domain (missing parts from reference TRBV5-1 and TRBJ2-7): KAGVTQTPRYLIKTRGQQVTLSCSPISGHRSVSWYQQTPGQGLQFLFEYFSETQRNKGNFPGRFSGRQFSNSRSEMNVSTLELGDSALYLCASRRLAGGLYEQYFGPGTRLTVT.

This sequence joins TRBV7-2 and TRBJ2-3; 7 bases fit TRBD2. Per the germline V gene, CDR1 is SGHTA and CDR2 is FQGNSA. The CDR3 runs to 15 residues. V was pared by 2 bases and J by 0 bases, with 2 bases of the junction left unmatched. CDR3 region: CASSLSGISTDTQYF. The CDR3 DNA reads TGTGCCAGCAGCTTAAGCGGGATTAGCACAGATACGCAGTATTTT.

V and J are TRBV28 and TRBJ2-1; D unresolved. The V end lost 6 bases, the J end lost 8 bases, and 14 bases lay between the germline ends. CDR1 and CDR2 (germline): MDHEN, SYDVKM. This CDR3 spans 13 amino acids. This chain's CDR3 is CASSRPPGYEQFF. Written as DNA, the CDR3 is TGTGCCAGCAGCCGACCCCCGGGTTATGAGCAGTTCTTC.

The J gene is TRBJ1-5, the V gene TRBV6-2 or TRBV6-3, with D hard to call. The CDR3 contains 15 residues. Trimming cost V 0 bases and J 3 bases, with 9 bases left between them. Germline V gene sequence: CDR1 MNHEY, CDR2 SVGEGT. The CDR3 sequence is CASSYSPEYNQPQHF. The CDR3 DNA reads TGTGCCAGCAGTTACTCGCCAGAATACAATCAGCCCCAGCATTTT.

This clone was counted a single time. V and J are TRBV11-2 and TRBJ2-2; TRBD1 matches 10 bases. Trimming at V came to 6 bases and at J to 9 bases, leaving 16 bases not matched to a gene. The CDR3 contains 17 residues. Germline CDR1 SGHAT, CDR2 FQNNGV. The CDR3: CASSLAPGQGKSRELFF. Written as DNA, the CDR3 is TGTGCCAGCAGTCTAGCACCGGGACAGGGGAAATCCCGGGAGCTGTTTTTT.

This chain joins TRBV7-8 and TRBJ2-1; 11 nucleotides match TRBD2. V trimming: 5 bases; J trimming: 3 bases; junction bases outside the gene matches: 6. Germline V CDR1 and CDR2: SGHVS, FQNEAQ. The CDR3 length is 16 residues. In nucleotides, the CDR3 is TGTGCCAGCAGCGTACTAGCGGGGGTTTTCTACAATGAGCAGTTCTTC. Protein: CASSVLAGVFYNEQFF.

V gene TRBV12-5 combines with J gene TRBJ1-4; possibly TRBD1 for D (5 bases). The germline gives CDR1 LGHNT, CDR2 FRNRAP. Trimming stripped 1 base from V and 0 bases from J, with 9 bases between. The CDR3 is 16 amino acids. CDR3 bases: TGTGCTAGTGGTTTGGCAGGGATACCAACTAATGAAAAACTGTTTTTT. It is translated as CASGLAGIPTNEKLFF.

This chain uses TRBV29-1 with TRBJ2-3, with 7 positions matching TRBD2. The CDR3 loop spans 14 amino acids. J lost 7 bases, V lost 4 bases, and 11 bases had no gene match. CDR1 is SQVTM and CDR2 is ANQGSEA in the germline V gene. The CDR3 is CSVAGTTSLNTQYF. DNA of the CDR3: TGCAGCGTTGCCGGGACTACCAGCTTGAATACGCAGTATTTT.